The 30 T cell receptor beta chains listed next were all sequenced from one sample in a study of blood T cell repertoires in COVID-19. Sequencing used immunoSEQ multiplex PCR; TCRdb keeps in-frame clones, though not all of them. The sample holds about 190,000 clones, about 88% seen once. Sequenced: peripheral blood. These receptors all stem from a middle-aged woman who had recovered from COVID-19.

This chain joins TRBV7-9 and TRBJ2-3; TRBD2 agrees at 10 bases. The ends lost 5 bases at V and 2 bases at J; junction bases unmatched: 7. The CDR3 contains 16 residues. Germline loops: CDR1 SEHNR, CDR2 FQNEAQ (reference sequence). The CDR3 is CASSPGLADHTDTQYF. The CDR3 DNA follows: TGTGCCAGCAGCCCCGGACTAGCGGATCACACAGATACGCAGTATTTT.

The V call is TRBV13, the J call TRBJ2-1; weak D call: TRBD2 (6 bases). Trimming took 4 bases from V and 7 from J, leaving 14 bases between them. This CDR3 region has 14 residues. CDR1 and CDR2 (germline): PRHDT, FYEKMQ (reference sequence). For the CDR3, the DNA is TGTGCCAGCAGCTGGGGCAGGGACTTGAATGAGCAGTTCTTC. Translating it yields CASSWGRDLNEQFF.

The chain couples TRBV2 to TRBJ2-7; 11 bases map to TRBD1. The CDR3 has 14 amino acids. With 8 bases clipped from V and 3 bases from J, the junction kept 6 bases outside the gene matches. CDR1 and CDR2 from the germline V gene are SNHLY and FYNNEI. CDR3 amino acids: CASFTGTGGYEQYF. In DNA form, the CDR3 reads TGTGCCAGCTTTACCGGGACAGGGGGCTACGAGCAGTACTTC.

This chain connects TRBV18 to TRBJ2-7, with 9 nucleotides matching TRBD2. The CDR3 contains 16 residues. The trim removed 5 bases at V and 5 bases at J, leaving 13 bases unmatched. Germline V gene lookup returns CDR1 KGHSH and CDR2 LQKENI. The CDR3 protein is CASSLVDLGTSHEQYF. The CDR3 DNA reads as TGTGCCAGCTCATTAGTTGACTTAGGGACTAGCCACGAGCAGTACTTC.

CDR3 residues: CASSFSTASGNTIYF. CDR3 nucleotide sequence: TGTGCCAGCAGTTTTTCGACAGCCTCTGGAAACACCATATATTTT. The genes are TRBV6-2 or TRBV6-3 and TRBJ1-3; TRBD1 might be the D (5 bases). Germline V CDR1 and CDR2: MNHEY, SVGEGT. V was pared by 4 bases and J by 0 bases, with 10 bases between. This CDR3 has 15 amino acids.

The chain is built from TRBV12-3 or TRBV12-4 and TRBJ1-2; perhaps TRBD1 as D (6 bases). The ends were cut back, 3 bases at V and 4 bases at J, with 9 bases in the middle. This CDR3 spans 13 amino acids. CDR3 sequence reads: CASSFLDSYGYTF. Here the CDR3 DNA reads TGTGCCAGCAGTTTCCTGGACAGCTATGGCTACACCTTC.

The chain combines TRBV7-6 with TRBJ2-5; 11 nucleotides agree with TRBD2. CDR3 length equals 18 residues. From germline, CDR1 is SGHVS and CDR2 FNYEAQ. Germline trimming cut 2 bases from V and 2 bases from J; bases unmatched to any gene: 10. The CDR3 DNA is TGTGCCAGCAGCTTATCATTAGCGGGAGGGCCCCGTCAAGAGACCCAGTACTTC. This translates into CASSLSLAGGPRQETQYF.

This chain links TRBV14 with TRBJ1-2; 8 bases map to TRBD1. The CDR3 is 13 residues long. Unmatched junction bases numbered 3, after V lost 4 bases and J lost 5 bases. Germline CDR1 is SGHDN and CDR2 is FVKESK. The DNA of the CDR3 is TGTGCCAGCAGCCCCCGACAGGGGTATGGCTACACCTTC. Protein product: CASSPRQGYGYTF.

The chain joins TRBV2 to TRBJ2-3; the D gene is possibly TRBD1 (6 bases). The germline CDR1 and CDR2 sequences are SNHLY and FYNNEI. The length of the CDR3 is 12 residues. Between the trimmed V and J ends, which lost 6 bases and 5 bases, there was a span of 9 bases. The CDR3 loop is CASRVGGDTQYF. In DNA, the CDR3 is TGTGCCAGCAGGGTAGGGGGAGATACGCAGTATTTT. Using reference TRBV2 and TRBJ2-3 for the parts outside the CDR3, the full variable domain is EPEVTQTPSHQVTQMGQEVILRCVPISNHLYFYWYRQILGQKVEFLVSFYNNEISEKSEIFDDQFSVERPDGSNFTLKIRSTKLEDSAMYFCASRVGGDTQYFGPGTRLTVL.

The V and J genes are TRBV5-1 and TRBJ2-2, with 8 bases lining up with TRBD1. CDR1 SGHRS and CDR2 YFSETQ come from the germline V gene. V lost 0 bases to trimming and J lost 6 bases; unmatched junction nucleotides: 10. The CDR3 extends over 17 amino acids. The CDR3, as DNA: TGCGCCAGCAGCTTGGCCCTGGCAGGGGGCAATCCCGGGGAGCTGTTTTTT. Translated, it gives CASSLALAGGNPGELFF.

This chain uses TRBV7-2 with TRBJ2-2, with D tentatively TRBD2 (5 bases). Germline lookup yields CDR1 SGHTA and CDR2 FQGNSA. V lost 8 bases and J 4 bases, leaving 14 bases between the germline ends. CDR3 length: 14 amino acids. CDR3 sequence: CASAIFGGTGELFF. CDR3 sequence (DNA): TGTGCCAGCGCTATCTTCGGAGGCACCGGGGAGCTGTTTTTT.

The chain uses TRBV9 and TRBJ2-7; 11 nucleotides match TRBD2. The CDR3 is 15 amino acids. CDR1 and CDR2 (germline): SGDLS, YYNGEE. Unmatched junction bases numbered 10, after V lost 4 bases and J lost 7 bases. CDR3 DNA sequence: TGTGCCAGCAGCACATCCGGGACTAGCGGATTTGAGCAGTACTTC. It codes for CASSTSGTSGFEQYF.

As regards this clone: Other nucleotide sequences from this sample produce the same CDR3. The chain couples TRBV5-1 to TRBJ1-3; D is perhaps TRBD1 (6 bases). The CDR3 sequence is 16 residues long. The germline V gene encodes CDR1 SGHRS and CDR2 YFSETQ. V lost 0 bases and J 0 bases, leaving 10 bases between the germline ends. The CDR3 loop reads CASSLGYRASGNTIYF. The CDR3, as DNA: TGCGCCAGCAGCTTGGGGTACAGGGCCTCTGGAAACACCATATATTTT.

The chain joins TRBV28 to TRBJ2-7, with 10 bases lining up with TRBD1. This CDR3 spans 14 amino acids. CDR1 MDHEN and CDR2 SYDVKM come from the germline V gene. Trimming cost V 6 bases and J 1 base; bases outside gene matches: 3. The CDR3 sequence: CASRRTGGSYEQYF. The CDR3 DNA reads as TGTGCCAGCAGGCGGACAGGGGGATCCTACGAGCAGTACTTC.

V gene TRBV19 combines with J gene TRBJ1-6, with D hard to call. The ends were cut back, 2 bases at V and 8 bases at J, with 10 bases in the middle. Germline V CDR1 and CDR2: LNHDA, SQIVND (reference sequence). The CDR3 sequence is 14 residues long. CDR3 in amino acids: CASSILGTDSPLHF. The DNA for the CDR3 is TGTGCCAGTAGTATATTGGGCACCGATTCACCCCTCCACTTT.

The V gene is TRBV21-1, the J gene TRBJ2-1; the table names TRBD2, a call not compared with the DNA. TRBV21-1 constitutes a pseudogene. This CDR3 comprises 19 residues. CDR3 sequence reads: CASNKPSATPGFCFAEQFF. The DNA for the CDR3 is TGTGCCAGCAACAAACCGTCGGCTACCCCGGGTTTTTGCTTCGCTGAGCAGTTCTTC.

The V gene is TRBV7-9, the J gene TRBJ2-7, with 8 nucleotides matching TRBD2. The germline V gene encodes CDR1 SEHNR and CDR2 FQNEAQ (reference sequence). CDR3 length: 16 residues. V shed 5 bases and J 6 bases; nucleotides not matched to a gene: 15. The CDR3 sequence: CASSPSGGAGTGEQYF. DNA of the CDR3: TGTGCCAGCAGCCCATCCGGGGGGGCAGGGACCGGCGAGCAGTACTTC.

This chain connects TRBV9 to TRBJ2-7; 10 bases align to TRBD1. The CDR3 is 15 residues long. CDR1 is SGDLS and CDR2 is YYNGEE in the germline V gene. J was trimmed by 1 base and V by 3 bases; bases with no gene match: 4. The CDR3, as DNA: TGTGCCAGCAGCGCGCGGGACAGGGGATCCTACGAGCAGTACTTC. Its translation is CASSARDRGSYEQYF.

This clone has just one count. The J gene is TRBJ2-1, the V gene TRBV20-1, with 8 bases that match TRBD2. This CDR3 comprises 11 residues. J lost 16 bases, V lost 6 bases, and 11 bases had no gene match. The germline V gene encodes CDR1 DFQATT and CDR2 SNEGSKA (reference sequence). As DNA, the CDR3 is TGCAGTGCGACTGAGCGGGAGAGGAAATTCTTC. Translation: CSATERERKFF.

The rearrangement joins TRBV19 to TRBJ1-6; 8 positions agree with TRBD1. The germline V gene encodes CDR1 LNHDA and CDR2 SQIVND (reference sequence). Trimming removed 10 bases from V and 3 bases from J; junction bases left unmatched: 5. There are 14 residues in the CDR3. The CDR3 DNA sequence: TGTGCCACAGGGGGCGCGGGCTATAATTCACCCCTCCACTTT. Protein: CATGGAGYNSPLHF.

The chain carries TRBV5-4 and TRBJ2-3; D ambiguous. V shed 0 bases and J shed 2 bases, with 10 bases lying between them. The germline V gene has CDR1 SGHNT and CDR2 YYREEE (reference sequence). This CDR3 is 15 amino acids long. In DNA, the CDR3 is TGTGCCAGCAGCTTGGGGTCGCAGATCACAGATACGCAGTATTTT. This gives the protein CASSLGSQITDTQYF.

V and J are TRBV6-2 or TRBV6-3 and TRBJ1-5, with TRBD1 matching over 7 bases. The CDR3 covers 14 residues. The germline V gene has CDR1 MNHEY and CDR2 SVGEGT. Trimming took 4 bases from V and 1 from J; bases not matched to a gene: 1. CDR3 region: CASSSTGSNQPQHF. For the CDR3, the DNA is TGTGCCAGCAGTTCGACAGGGAGCAATCAGCCCCAGCATTTT.

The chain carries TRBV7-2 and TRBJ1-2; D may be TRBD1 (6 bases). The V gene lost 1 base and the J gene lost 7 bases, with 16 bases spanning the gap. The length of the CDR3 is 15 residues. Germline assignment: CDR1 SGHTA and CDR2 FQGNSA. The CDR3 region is CASSLEVRGLGGYTF. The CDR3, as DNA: TGTGCCAGCAGCTTAGAGGTCAGGGGATTGGGTGGCTACACCTTC.

The CDR3 DNA reads TGTGCCAGCAGCCAAGGGACTAGCGGGAGAATCAGTGAGCAGTTCTTC. This gives the protein CASSQGTSGRISEQFF. The V call is TRBV3-1 (or the pseudogene TRBV3-2), the J call TRBJ2-1; 13 nucleotides agree with TRBD2. J was trimmed by 9 bases and V by 1 base; bases with no gene match: 6. The CDR3 covers 16 residues. Looked up from germline, CDR1 is LGHDT and CDR2 is YNNKEL (reference sequence).

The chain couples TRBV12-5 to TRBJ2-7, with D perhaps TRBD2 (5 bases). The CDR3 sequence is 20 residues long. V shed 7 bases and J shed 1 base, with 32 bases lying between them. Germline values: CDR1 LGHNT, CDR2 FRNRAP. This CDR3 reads CASAQRGLSINPLRSYEQYF. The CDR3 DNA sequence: TGTGCTAGTGCCCAACGCGGACTTTCGATTAATCCTCTCCGGTCCTACGAGCAGTACTTC.

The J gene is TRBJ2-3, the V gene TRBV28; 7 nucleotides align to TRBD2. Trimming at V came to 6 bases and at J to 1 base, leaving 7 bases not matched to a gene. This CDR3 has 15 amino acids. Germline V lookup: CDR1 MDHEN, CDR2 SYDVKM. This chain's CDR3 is CASRTSGAGTDTQYF. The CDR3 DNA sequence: TGTGCCAGCAGAACGAGCGGGGCAGGCACAGATACGCAGTATTTT.

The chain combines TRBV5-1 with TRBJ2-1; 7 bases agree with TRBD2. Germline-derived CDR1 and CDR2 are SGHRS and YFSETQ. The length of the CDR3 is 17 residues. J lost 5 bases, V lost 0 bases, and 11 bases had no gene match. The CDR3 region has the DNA TGCGCCAGCAGCTTGGCCATGACTAGCTCAATTCACAATGAGCAGTTCTTC. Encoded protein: CASSLAMTSSIHNEQFF.

The CDR3 region is CASSPPGDSGEQYF. Written as DNA, the CDR3 is TGTGCCAGCAGTCCCCCGGGGGATTCCGGAGAGCAGTACTTC. The V and J genes are TRBV28 and TRBJ2-7, with TRBD2 as a possible D gene (6 bases). Germline V CDR1 and CDR2: MDHEN, SYDVKM. The V end lost 5 bases, the J end lost 7 bases, and 18 bases lay between the germline ends. This CDR3 spans 14 amino acids.

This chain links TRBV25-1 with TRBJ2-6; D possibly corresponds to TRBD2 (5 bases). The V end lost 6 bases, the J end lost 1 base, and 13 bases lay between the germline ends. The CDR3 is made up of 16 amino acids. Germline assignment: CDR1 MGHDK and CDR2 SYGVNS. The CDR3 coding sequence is TGTGCCAGCAGCCACACGACGGGATCTGGGGCCAACGTCCTGACTTTC. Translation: CASSHTTGSGANVLTF.

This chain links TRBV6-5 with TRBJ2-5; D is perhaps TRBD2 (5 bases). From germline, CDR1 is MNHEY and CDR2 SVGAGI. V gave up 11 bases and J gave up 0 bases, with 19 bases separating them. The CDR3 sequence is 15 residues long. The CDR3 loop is CAGSSLPGDQETQYF. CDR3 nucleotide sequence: TGTGCCGGTTCGTCCCTCCCCGGGGACCAAGAGACCCAGTACTTC.